The 4 T cell receptor beta chains below all came from one sample that was sequenced in a study of immune evolution from preneoplasia to lung adenocarcinoma. The table came from immunoSEQ multiplex PCR; TCRdb's copy has only in-frame clones and leaves some out. The table lists about 6,300 clones, approximately 76% of them singletons. The sample consisted of FFPE minimally invasive lung adenocarcinoma tissue. The origin of the receptors is a person between 65 and 80 years old with lung adenocarcinoma.

V and J are TRBV11-2 and TRBJ1-2; TRBD1 might be the D (6 bases). This CDR3 comprises 16 residues. Trimming removed 5 bases at V and 2 bases at J, with 18 bases between. Per the germline V gene, CDR1 is SGHAT and CDR2 is FQNNGV. CDR3 bases: TGTGCCAGCAGCCCCGGGACAACCACGAACAACTATGGCTACACCTTC. This codes for CASSPGTTTNNYGYTF.

The chain joins TRBV9 to TRBJ1-4; the D is unclear. This CDR3 contains 13 residues. V shed 4 bases and J shed 9 bases, with 13 bases lying between them. CDR1 and CDR2 from the germline V gene are SGDLS and YYNGEE. CDR3 nucleotides: TGTGCCAGCAGCAAGTCCCGGACGAAAAAACTGTTTTTT. This encodes CASSKSRTKKLFF.

The CDR3 DNA sequence: TGCGCCAGCAGCTTGATAGGGAGGAGTGCAGATACGCAGTATTTT. Translating it yields CASSLIGRSADTQYF. The J gene is TRBJ2-3, the V gene TRBV5-1; tentative D call: TRBD2 (6 bases). The germline V and J ends were trimmed by 1 base and 4 bases, with 13 bases remaining between them. This CDR3 contains 15 residues. Germline CDR1 and CDR2: SGHRS and YFSETQ.

Comments on this clone: At one of its ends the junction is not consistent with the germline gene, which may arise from a read error. The V call is TRBV20-1, the J call TRBJ2-5, with 10 bases aligning to TRBD2. Germline assignment: CDR1 DFQATT and CDR2 SNEGSKA (reference sequence). CDR3 size: 10 residues. The CDR3 here is CSATPGLANF. CDR3 DNA sequence: TGCAGTGCTACCCCGGGACTAGCGAACTTC.